This T cell receptor beta chain was identified in a study of blood T cell repertoires in COVID-19. For the study at large: The origin of the acute and convalescent COVID-19 samples was the United States, Italy and Spain.

A single count supports this clone. Authors' processing steps: Using reference gene primer amplification, nucleated cell counts were estimated. TCRdb's table, derived via immunoSEQ multiplex PCR, lists solely in-frame clones and lacks some. The V and J calls and clone size come from that table; D and trimming were worked out from the DNA. In the table there are over 60,000 clones, about nine tenths of which are singletons. Germline CDR1 SGHAT, CDR2 FQNNGV. The ends were cut back, 7 bases at V and 8 bases at J, with 12 bases in the middle. This CDR3 is built from 13 residues. The chain links TRBV11-2 to TRBJ1-6; D remains unclear. The receptor was derived from a man in his forties or fifties with COVID-19, enrolled during active disease. Sequencing input: peripheral blood. The CDR3 loop is CASNSQLDSPLHF. CDR3 DNA: TGTGCCAGCAACAGTCAGTTGGATTCACCCCTCCACTTT.